The clone carrying this T cell receptor (beta chain) was seen a handful of times. Its antigen is still unknown. Reverse transcribing all isolated RNA meant expressed TCRB transcripts were sequenced. Only in-frame clones appear in the TCRdb table, and some are missing; sequencing was by immunoSEQ multiplex PCR. The sample shows around 250,000 clones, 11% to 15% of them seen only once. This record comes from a study of beta chain features in type 1 diabetes. The CDR3 totals 14 residues. Trimming removed 0 bases at V and 6 bases at J, with 12 bases between. Germline CDR1 SGDLS, CDR2 YYNGEE. General study results and limits: TCRB CDR3s were moderately but significantly shorter in Type 1 diabetes patients in all four CD4+ subsets.

The sample consisted of naive CD4+ T cells from blood. This sequence was found in a man aged 25-45 years with type 1 diabetes. This rearrangement joins TRBV9 to TRBJ1-1; maybe TRBD1 (5 bases). The CDR3 loop reads CASSVGGPGAEAFF. CDR3 nucleotide sequence: TGTGCCAGCAGCGTAGGAGGGCCGGGGGCTGAAGCTTTCTTT.